This entry is about one TCR beta chain. These data are taken from a study of blood T cell repertoires in COVID-19. Study details: Acute and convalescent COVID-19 samples came from the United States, Italy and Spain. PBMCs, B-cell-depleted T cells, or T cells were the source of the cDNA or gDNA that made up the material.

The CDR3 is made up of 15 amino acids. With V trimmed by 2 bases and J by 5 bases, 3 bases remained unmatched. CDR1 and CDR2 from the germline V gene are SNHLY and FYNNEI. TCRdb's table, derived via immunoSEQ multiplex PCR, lists solely in-frame clones and lacks some. The sample has a few hundred thousand clones, over 75% seen once. Sample: PBMCs or T cells enriched from blood (not recorded which). The J gene is TRBJ2-2, the V gene TRBV2; 9 nucleotides align to TRBD2. The clonotype was recovered from a woman aged 35 to 49 who had recovered from COVID-19. The CDR3 nucleotides read TGTGCCAGCAGTGAACCCAGCGGGGGGACCGGGGAGCTGTTTTTT. Protein sequence: CASSEPSGGTGELFF.